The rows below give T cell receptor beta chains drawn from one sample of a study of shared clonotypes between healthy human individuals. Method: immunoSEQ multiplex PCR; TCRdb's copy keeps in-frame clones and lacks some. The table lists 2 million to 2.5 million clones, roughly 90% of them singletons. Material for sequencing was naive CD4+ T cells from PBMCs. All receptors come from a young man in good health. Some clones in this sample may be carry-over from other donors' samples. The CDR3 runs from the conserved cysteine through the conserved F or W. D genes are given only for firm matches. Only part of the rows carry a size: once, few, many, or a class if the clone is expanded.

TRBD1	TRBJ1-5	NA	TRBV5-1	TGCGCCAGCAGCCCGGGACAGGGGGCGCAGAATCAGCCCCAGCATTTT	CASSPGQGAQNQPQHF
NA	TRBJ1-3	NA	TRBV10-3	TGTGCCACCCAAATGGGGCAGGTCTCTGGAAACACCATATATTTT	CATQMGQVSGNTIYF
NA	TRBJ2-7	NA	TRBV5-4	TGTGCCAGCAGCCCGGGCCTAGTCGAGCCGGCAGGAGCATACGAGCAGTACTTC	CASSPGLVEPAGAYEQYF
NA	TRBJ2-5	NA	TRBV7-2	TGTGCCAGCGCACGAGGCGGACCCCAAGAGACCCAGTACTTC	CASARGGPQETQYF
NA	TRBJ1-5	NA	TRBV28	TGTGCCAGCAGTTTATCTGGGGGTTTTCAGCCCCAGCATTTT	CASSLSGGFQPQHF
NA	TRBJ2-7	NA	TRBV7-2	TGTGCCAGCAGCTTCCTGGCCCCCTACGAGCAGTACTTC	CASSFLAPYEQYF
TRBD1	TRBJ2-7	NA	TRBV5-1	TGCGCCAGCAGCTTCTTACAGGGGCCGACCGAGCAGTACTTC	CASSFLQGPTEQYF
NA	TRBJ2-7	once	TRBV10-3	TGTGCCACTGGAGGAGCCTACGAGCAGTACTTC	CATGGAYEQYF
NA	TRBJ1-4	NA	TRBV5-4	TGTGCCAGCAGCTTGGCCACTAATGAAAAACTGTTTTTT	CASSLATNEKLFF
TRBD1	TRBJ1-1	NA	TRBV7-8	TGTGCCAGCAGTTTAACCCCCAAAGGAGGGGGCATGAACACTGAAGCTTTCTTT	CASSLTPKGGGMNTEAFF
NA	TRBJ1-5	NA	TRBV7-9	TGTGCCAGCAGCCCGGACCGGGAGCCCCAGCATTTT	CASSPDREPQHF
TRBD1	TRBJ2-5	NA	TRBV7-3	TGTGCCAGCAGCCCCAACAGGGGGCGGGAGACCCAGTACTTC	CASSPNRGRETQYF
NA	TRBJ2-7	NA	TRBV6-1	TGTGCCAGCAGTGATGGACAGTTCGAGCAGTACTTC	CASSDGQFEQYF
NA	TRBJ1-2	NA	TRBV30	TGTGCCTGCCGCTTAGACGTCGCTTATGGCTACACCTTC	CACRLDVAYGYTF
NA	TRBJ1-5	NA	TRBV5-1	TGCGCCAGCAGCTTGGATGGAGTAGCTCATCAGCCCCAGCATTTT	CASSLDGVAHQPQHF
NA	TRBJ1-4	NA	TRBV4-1	TGCGCCAGCAGCCAAGGGGGTGGTGGGGTGAGGGGTGAAAAACTGTTTTTT	CASSQGGGGVRGEKLFF
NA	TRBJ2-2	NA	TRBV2	TGTGCCAGCATACCGACCACCGGGGAGCTGTTTTTT	CASIPTTGELFF
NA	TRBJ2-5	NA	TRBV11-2	TGTGCCAGCAGCTTAGATACTACAGGAACCAAGAGACCCCAGTACTTC	CASSLDTTGTKRPQYF
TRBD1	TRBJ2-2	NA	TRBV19	TGTGCCAGTAGTTCGACAGGGGGTCTTACCGGGGAGCTGTTTTTT	CASSSTGGLTGELFF
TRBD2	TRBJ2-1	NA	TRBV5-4	TGTGCCAGCAGCTTGGGAGTAGCGGGCGACAATGAGCAGTTCTTC	CASSLGVAGDNEQFF
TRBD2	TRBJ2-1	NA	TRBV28	TGTGCCAGCAGTGTAATCCGGGATCCCCCGGGAGGGGGGGCCTACAATGAGCAGTTCTTC	CASSVIRDPPGGGAYNEQFF
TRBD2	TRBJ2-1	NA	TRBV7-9	TGTGCCAGCAGCTTGGCGGGGGCTAGCGGCGGGAGGGGGCAGTTCTTC	CASSLAGASGGRGQFF
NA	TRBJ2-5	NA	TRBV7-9	TGTGCCAGCAGCTTGCTTGGGGCGGGCGGGTACCAAGAGACCCAGTACTTC	CASSLLGAGGYQETQYF
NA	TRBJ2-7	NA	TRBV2	TGTGCCACCACCCCCCGGACTGGATCCTACGAGCAGTACTTC	CATTPRTGSYEQYF
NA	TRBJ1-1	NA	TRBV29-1	TGCAGCGTTGTAGTCAGGGGATTGAACACTGAAGCTTTCTTT	CSVVVRGLNTEAFF
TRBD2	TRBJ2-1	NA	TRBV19	TGTGCCAGTAGCCTTGAAGGGACTAGGGGCTACAATGAGCAGTTCTTC	CASSLEGTRGYNEQFF
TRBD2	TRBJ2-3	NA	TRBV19	TGTGCCAGTAGTAGAGGACTAGCGGGCAACCCGCCTAGCACAGATACGCAGTATTTT	CASSRGLAGNPPSTDTQYF
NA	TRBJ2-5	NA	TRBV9	TGTGCCAGCAGCGCGACAGTTATGGAGACCCAGTACTTC	CASSATVMETQYF
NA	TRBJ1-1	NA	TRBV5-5	TGTGCCAGCAGCTTGTCACGGACGTTACGGGACACTGAAGCTTTCTTT	CASSLSRTLRDTEAFF
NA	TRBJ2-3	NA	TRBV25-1	TGTGCCAGCAGTGATCTCACAGGGTTCAGCACAGATACGCAGTATTTT	CASSDLTGFSTDTQYF
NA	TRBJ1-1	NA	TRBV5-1	TGCGCCAGCAGCTTGGAACTCAATGTAAACACTGAAGCTTTCTTT	CASSLELNVNTEAFF
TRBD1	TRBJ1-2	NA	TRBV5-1	TGCGCCAGCAGAACAGGGGAATCTTATGGCTACACCTTC	CASRTGESYGYTF
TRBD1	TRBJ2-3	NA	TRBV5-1	TGCGCCAGCAGCATCCGACAGGGGGCTACGGATACGCAGTATTTT	CASSIRQGATDTQYF
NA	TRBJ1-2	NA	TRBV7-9	TGTGCCAGCAGCTTTGACAGGAGGGTGGGCTACACCTTC	CASSFDRRVGYTF
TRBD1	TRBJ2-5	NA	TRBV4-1	TGCGCCAGCAGCCAAGCCGGGACAGGGGGCCGAGAGACCCAGTACTTC	CASSQAGTGGRETQYF
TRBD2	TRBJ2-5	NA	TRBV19	TGTGCCAGTAGTGGAGAGAGGACTAGCGGGAGGGCCGGGAAGACCCAGTACTTC	CASSGERTSGRAGKTQYF
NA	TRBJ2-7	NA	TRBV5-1	TGCGCCAGCAGCTTGGCCTCTCGGGCCGAGGCCTACGAGCAGTACTTC	CASSLASRAEAYEQYF
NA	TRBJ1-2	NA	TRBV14	TGTGCCAGCAGCCAAGATTATCCGGGATATGGCTACACCTTC	CASSQDYPGYGYTF
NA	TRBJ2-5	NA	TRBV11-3	TGTGCCAGCAGCTTAGAAGGGGAAGAGACCCAGTACTTC	CASSLEGEETQYF
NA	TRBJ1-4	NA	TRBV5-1	TGCGCCAGCTCAACCGGGGGCGGTGAAAAACTGTTTTTT	CASSTGGGEKLFF
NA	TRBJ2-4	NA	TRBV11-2	TGTGCCAGCACCCCGTTCCACCCTGGGGACATTCAGTACTTC	CASTPFHPGDIQYF
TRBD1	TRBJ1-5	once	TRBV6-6	TGTGCCAGCAGACAGGGGGCGGGCAATCAGCCCCAGCATTTT	CASRQGAGNQPQHF
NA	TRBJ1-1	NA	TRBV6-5	TGTGCCAGCAGGTACAGTTACACTGAAGCTTTCTTT	CASRYSYTEAFF
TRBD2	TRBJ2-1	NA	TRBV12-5	TGTGCTAGTGGTATCCGGACTAGCGGGACTAATGAGCAGTTCTTC	CASGIRTSGTNEQFF
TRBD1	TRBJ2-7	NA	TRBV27	TGTGCCAGCAGTCCCCAATCACTCGACAGGGGGATGCACGAGCAGTACTTC	CASSPQSLDRGMHEQYF
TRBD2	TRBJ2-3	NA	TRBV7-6	TGTGCCAGCAGCCTTCTGGGGCTAGCGGGGGGAGATACGCAGTATTTT	CASSLLGLAGGDTQYF
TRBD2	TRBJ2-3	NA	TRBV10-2	TGCGCCAGCAGTGACTGGGGGGGGAGCACAGATACGCAGTATTTT	CASSDWGGSTDTQYF
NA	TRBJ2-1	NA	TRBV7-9	TGTGCCAGCAGCCCGGGGGGCGGTTACAATGAGCAGTTCTTC	CASSPGGGYNEQFF
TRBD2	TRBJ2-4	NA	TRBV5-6	TGTGCCAGCAGCCCGACCGGGACTACAGAAAACATTCAGTACTTC	CASSPTGTTENIQYF
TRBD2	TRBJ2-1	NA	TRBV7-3	TGTGCCAGCAGCCGCACGGGAGGGCCAGGGAATGAGCAGTTCTTC	CASSRTGGPGNEQFF
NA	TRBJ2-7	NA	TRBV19	TGTGCCAGTAGTATCGGCAGGGCAGGCGAGCAGTACTTC	CASSIGRAGEQYF